Reported below is one T cell receptor (beta chain). The antigen it recognizes is unknown. Since a much larger clone is just one base distant, this may be a read error. The entry originates in a study of CD8 T cells in ankylosing spondylitis (TCRdb year 2017). Study-wide context: The study set out to find disease-linked TCR variants by profiling T cell receptor beta repertoires in ankylosing spondylitis patients and healthy donors. The full study cohort was made up of about 25 ankylosing spondylitis patients and 95 to 130 healthy donors. Peripheral blood was sampled, and synovial fluid was additionally collected from ankylosing spondylitis patients.

Sequenced on an Illumina HiSeq 2500. Quantitative 5'-RACE with molecular barcodes was the method used to prepare the TCR beta libraries. On the authors' methods: Disease-linked TCR variants were identified with a new computational method built on a probabilistic model of VDJ rearrangement. The public reads were reprocessed in TCRdb via fastp at Q25 and MiXCR, keeping in-frame beta chains. For every CDR3 protein sequence, its rows merge into one entry that carries the most common genes and DNA. In this record, the V and J calls reflect TCRdb's handling and not the investigators' own analysis. The sample table shows more than 400,000 distinct CDR3 sequences, and about 5% are seen once. Of the sample, roughly 3.3% falls within the top ten clones. Study-wide conclusions, independent of this receptor: The disease-linked clones were reported to be significantly enriched in matched synovial fluid samples from ankylosing spondylitis patients. Some motif variants had previously been reported in the synovial fluid and blood of reactive arthritis patients, which suggests shared mechanisms of disease initiation. Blood from ankylosing spondylitis patients appeared to be characterized by a TCR beta motif composed of several highly homologous amino acid variants. A CD8+ phenotype was shown by the disease-linked clones, which were found at relatively low frequencies in peripheral blood.

Including the terminal cysteine and phenylalanine, the CDR3 comprises 14 residues. Of all the DNA, just the CDR3 is kept, 42 bases in frame from base 1. The V end gives up 2 bases and the J end 4 bases, leaving 4 bases in the junction not matched to a gene. Looking up the germline V gene yields CDR1 MDHEN and CDR2 SYDVKM. This sequence uses TRBV28 and TRBJ2-5, with 7 bases aligning to TRBD2. The sequence was obtained from a male donor with ankylosing spondylitis. Material for sequencing was blood, either unsorted or a sorted T cell fraction (not recorded which). The CDR3 reads as follows: CASSLTPSGETQYF. The DNA reads TGTGCCAGCAGTTTAACGCCTAGCGGAGAGACCCAGTACTTC.